The text below deals with one TCR beta chain. Original processing notes: By means of reference gene primer amplification, nucleated cell counts were estimated. Sequencing used immunoSEQ multiplex PCR; TCRdb keeps in-frame clones, though not all of them. The V and J calls and the clone size are those of that table, but D and trimming were determined from the DNA. Here the sample spans about 68,000 clones, about 93% being singletons. This sample was included in a study of blood T cell repertoires in COVID-19. The sample comprised peripheral blood. This receptor was identified in a human donor in a cohort sampled during active COVID-19.

The CDR3 DNA is TGTGCCAGCAGCTCAGGACAGCCCGACGTCCTGACTTTC. It specifies CASSSGQPDVLTF. This chain connects TRBV5-4 to TRBJ2-6, with D possibly being TRBD1 (6 bases). CDR3 length: 13 residues. Germline lookup yields CDR1 SGHNT and CDR2 YYREEE (reference sequence). The ends were cut back, 3 bases at V and 11 bases at J, with 12 bases in the middle.